The 7 T cell receptor beta chains presented below share a single source sample, sequenced in a study of early T cells in non-severe SARS-CoV-2 infection. Each CDR3 protein is one row after TCRdb ran MiXCR on the 5' RACE reads. The data contain 25,000 to 35,000 distinct CDR3 sequences, about 5% of them seen just once; the ten biggest clones take up around 3.8%. Material: whole blood. All receptors derive from an adult who was a healthcare worker with PCR-confirmed SARS-CoV-2 infection or an uninfected control (not recorded which).

Worth noting for this clonotype: A much larger clone is a single base away; this may be a read error. The rearrangement links TRBV29-1 to TRBJ2-3; 8 nucleotides agree with TRBD1. Germline CDR1 and CDR2: SQVTM and ANQGSEA. CDR3 size: 16 residues. The CDR3 coding sequence is TGCTGCGTTGGTGGGGGGACAGGATATAGCACAGATACGCAGTATTTT. It yields the protein CCVGGGTGYSTDTQYF.

The rearrangement links TRBV4-3 to TRBJ1-2; TRBD1 is a possible D gene (6 bases). The V and J ends lost 0 bases and 7 bases respectively, with 15 bases between them. This CDR3 comprises 15 residues. In germline, CDR1 is LGHNA, CDR2 YSLEER. In DNA, the CDR3 is TGCGCCAGCAGCCAAGAGCGGCAGGGGATGGGTGGCTACACCTTC. This sequence encodes CASSQERQGMGGYTF.

This clonotype was detected many times. This rearrangement joins TRBV27 to TRBJ2-7; either TRBD1 or TRBD2 may fit D (6 bases each). The V gene lost 5 bases and the J gene lost 0 bases, with 14 bases spanning the gap. Germline V gene lookup returns CDR1 MNHEY and CDR2 SMNVEV (reference sequence). The CDR3 covers 15 residues. The CDR3 sequence: CASSRKGGDSYEQYF. CDR3 in DNA: TGTGCCAGCAGTAGGAAGGGGGGTGACTCCTACGAGCAGTACTTC.

This clonotype was seen repeatedly, ten times or more. V gene TRBV6-6 combines with J gene TRBJ2-7, with D possibly matching TRBD2 (5 bases). Germline V CDR1 and CDR2: MNHNY, SVGAGI (reference sequence). The ends were cut back, 6 bases at V and 6 bases at J, with 12 bases in the middle. The CDR3 contains 12 residues. The CDR3 DNA is TGTGCCAGCAGCGGGGATCTTACCGAGCAGTACTTC. Protein: CASSGDLTEQYF.

This clonotype was observed many times. This chain links TRBV7-9 with TRBJ2-5, with D hard to call. Trimming took off 5 bases at V and 5 bases at J, with 18 bases between the two ends. Germline CDR1 is SEHNR and CDR2 is FQNEAQ (reference sequence). The CDR3 is 15 amino acids. CDR3 nucleotide sequence: TGTGCCAGCAGCACGACCAGAGGACCGCGGGAGACCCAGTACTTC. Translating gives CASSTTRGPRETQYF.

This clonotype was seen ten or more times. The chain carries TRBV18 and TRBJ2-5, with 9 bases matching TRBD1. V gave up 1 base and J gave up 4 bases; unmatched junction bases: 7. This CDR3 spans 16 amino acids. Germline V gives CDR1 KGHSH, CDR2 LQKENI. The CDR3 protein is CASSPRILGQGETQYF. In DNA, the CDR3 is TGTGCCAGCTCACCACGTATTTTGGGACAGGGAGAGACCCAGTACTTC.

The V gene is TRBV6-2 or TRBV6-3, the J gene TRBJ2-1; D is uncertain. Trimming cost V 2 bases and J 8 bases, with 13 bases left between them. This CDR3 has 14 amino acids. Germline CDR1 MNHEY, CDR2 SVGEGT. The DNA of the CDR3 is TGTGCCAGCAGTTACGAACCCACCATCTATGAGCAGTTCTTC. As protein: CASSYEPTIYEQFF.